Following are 26 T cell receptor beta chains from one sample sequenced in a study of blood T cell repertoires in COVID-19. The method was immunoSEQ multiplex PCR; TCRdb's version includes in-frame clones alone and lacks a portion of them. The sample holds approximately 220,000 clones, approximately 80% seen once. The sample consisted of peripheral blood. All receptors come from a man in his forties or fifties with acute or convalescent COVID-19.

The chain links TRBV29-1 to TRBJ2-3; TRBD1 might be the D (5 bases). The germline V gene encodes CDR1 SQVTM and CDR2 ANQGSEA. The V end was cut by 7 bases, the J end by 3 bases, with 17 bases between. The CDR3 covers 14 residues. The CDR3 reads CSAAGFLGTDTQYF. The CDR3 coding sequence is TGCAGCGCCGCAGGGTTTTTGGGAACAGATACGCAGTATTTT.

The rearrangement joins TRBV10-3 to TRBJ2-6, with a possible D match to TRBD1 (5 bases). CDR3 size: 15 residues. The germline V and J ends were trimmed by 8 bases and 2 bases, with 13 bases remaining between them. The germline V gene encodes CDR1 ENHRY and CDR2 SYGVKD. The CDR3 protein is CAIEAGQAGANVLTF. The DNA of the CDR3 is TGTGCCATCGAGGCAGGGCAAGCTGGGGCCAACGTCCTGACTTTC.

This clone was picked up one time. V and J are TRBV27 and TRBJ1-1; 8 bases match TRBD1. This CDR3 region has 18 residues. Looked up from germline, CDR1 is MNHEY and CDR2 is SMNVEV (reference sequence). The ends lost 2 bases at V and 0 bases at J; junction bases unmatched: 11. CDR3 residues: CASSLKRQGSYMNTEAFF. The CDR3 region has the DNA TGTGCCAGCAGTTTAAAGCGACAGGGGTCTTACATGAACACTGAAGCTTTCTTT.

The J gene is TRBJ1-2, the V gene TRBV13; D is undetermined. Germline assignment: CDR1 PRHDT and CDR2 FYEKMQ (reference sequence). CDR3 length equals 13 residues. V lost 4 bases and J lost 3, with 9 bases in between. CDR3 nucleotide sequence: TGTGCCAGCAGCTCGAGTCTCCACTATGGCTACACCTTC. Translation: CASSSSLHYGYTF.

The CDR3 DNA sequence: TGTGCCAGCAGCCTAAGGGGACAGACAGGGGTAAGGATAACCTACGAGCAGTACTTC. This encodes CASSLRGQTGVRITYEQYF. The V and J genes are TRBV7-2 and TRBJ2-7; 8 positions match TRBD1. This CDR3 has 19 residues. V lost 5 bases and J lost 2; bases outside the gene matches: 20. Germline CDR1 reads SGHTA; CDR2 reads FQGNSA.

The chain employs TRBV29-1 and TRBJ1-2; 8 bases are shared with TRBD1. The trim removed 0 bases at V and 7 bases at J, leaving 4 bases unmatched. Germline V gene sequence: CDR1 SQVTM, CDR2 ANQGSEA. The CDR3 has 13 residues. The CDR3 protein is CSVEEQGARGYTF. CDR3 DNA sequence: TGCAGCGTTGAAGAGCAGGGGGCCCGTGGCTACACCTTC.

This clone was counted only a few times. The chain links TRBV6-5 to TRBJ1-2; D is unresolved. V lost 0 bases, J lost 2 bases, and 7 bases lay in between. The V gene's germline CDR1 is MNHEY and CDR2 SVGAGI. This CDR3 is built from 14 residues. CDR3 in amino acids: CASSYSGGNYGYTF. In nucleotides, the CDR3 is TGTGCCAGCAGTTACTCGGGAGGGAACTATGGCTACACCTTC.

V usage is TRBV19 and J usage is TRBJ1-2, with D uncertain. CDR3 length equals 14 residues. Per germline, CDR1 LNHDA and CDR2 SQIVND (reference sequence). V was pared by 5 bases and J by 4 bases, with 14 bases between. The CDR3: CASSPALIAYGYTF. The CDR3 nucleotides are TGTGCCAGTAGTCCCGCGTTGATAGCCTATGGCTACACCTTC.

V and J are TRBV7-9 and TRBJ2-1, with 9 positions matching TRBD2. Unmatched junction bases numbered 4, after V lost 5 bases and J lost 5 bases. The CDR3 has 14 amino acids. Per the germline V gene, CDR1 is SEHNR and CDR2 is FQNEAQ (reference sequence). CDR3 region: CASSPGLADNEQFF. CDR3 in DNA: TGTGCCAGCAGCCCGGGACTAGCTGACAATGAGCAGTTCTTC.

V and J are TRBV27 and TRBJ1-5, with D perhaps matching TRBD1 (6 bases). There are 14 residues in the CDR3. The germline V gene has CDR1 MNHEY and CDR2 SMNVEV (reference sequence). The V gene lost 6 bases and the J gene lost 6 bases, with 15 bases spanning the gap. CDR3 sequence: CASRGGGAGQPQHF. CDR3 nucleotide sequence: TGTGCCAGCAGGGGTGGGGGGGCCGGTCAGCCCCAGCATTTT.

The chain combines TRBV6-5 with TRBJ1-1; 8 bases align to TRBD1. J gave up 10 bases and V 0 bases, and 10 bases lay outside the gene matches. This CDR3 has 15 residues. Germline V gives CDR1 MNHEY, CDR2 SVGAGI. The CDR3, as DNA: TGTGCCAGCAGTTACTCAGGGCAGGGGGCCCCCCGAGCTTTCTTT. This translates into CASSYSGQGAPRAFF.

The gene calls are TRBV7-9 and TRBJ1-5; 8 positions agree with TRBD1. Germline CDR1 and CDR2: SEHNR and FQNEAQ (reference sequence). Germline trimming cut 5 bases from V and 6 bases from J; bases unmatched to any gene: 9. The CDR3 totals 15 residues. The CDR3 nucleotides read TGTGCCAGCAGCCGCGGGACAGGAAGTGTTCAGCCCCAGCATTTT. This translates into CASSRGTGSVQPQHF.

The sample holds a few counts of this clone. V is TRBV6-4 and J is TRBJ1-1, with TRBD1 identical over 8 bases. After removal of 6 bases from V and 2 bases from J, the junction contained 14 bases not matched to a gene. Germline assignment: CDR1 MRHNA and CDR2 SNTAGT. There are 17 residues in the CDR3. The CDR3 DNA reads TGTGCCAGCAGGGGGGGCTCAGGGGGCGCGAGTAACACTGAAGCTTTCTTT. It encodes CASRGGSGGASNTEAFF.

The chain couples TRBV19 to TRBJ1-4, with a weak D call TRBD1 (6 bases). Germline CDR1 LNHDA, CDR2 SQIVND (reference sequence). The germline V and J ends were trimmed by 8 bases and 7 bases, with 17 bases remaining between them. CDR3 length: 14 residues. This CDR3 reads CASEPQGVAEKLFF. CDR3 in DNA: TGTGCCAGTGAGCCACAGGGAGTTGCTGAAAAACTGTTTTTT.

This chain uses TRBV6-2 or TRBV6-3 with TRBJ1-5; possible D gene TRBD1, 5 bases. V shed 7 bases and J shed 2 bases, with 21 bases lying between them. The germline V gene encodes CDR1 MNHEY and CDR2 SVGEGT. The CDR3 covers 17 residues. CDR3 sequence (DNA): TGTGCCAGCACCCCGGCGGCAGGGAGGAGAGGCAATCAGCCCCAGCATTTT. Protein: CASTPAAGRRGNQPQHF.

The rearrangement links TRBV7-2 to TRBJ1-1; D remains ambiguous. Per the germline V gene, CDR1 is SGHTA and CDR2 is FQGNSA. Trimming pared 8 bases from V and 1 base from J, leaving 11 bases between. CDR3 length: 13 amino acids. CDR3 protein: CASRRERNTEAFF. The CDR3, as DNA: TGTGCCAGCCGCCGTGAGAGGAACACTGAAGCTTTCTTT.

V is TRBV5-1 and J is TRBJ2-1, with 11 bases fitting TRBD2. V lost 3 bases to trimming and J lost 3 bases; unmatched junction nucleotides: 2. Germline loops: CDR1 SGHRS, CDR2 YFSETQ. This CDR3 region has 15 residues. The CDR3, as DNA: TGCGCCAGCAGCTCGACTAGCGGGGTCTACAATGAGCAGTTCTTC. It specifies CASSSTSGVYNEQFF.

The rearrangement uses TRBV7-2 and TRBJ2-5, with 14 bases lining up with TRBD2. Germline V gene data show CDR1 as SGHTA and CDR2 as FQGNSA. V was pared by 4 bases and J by 5 bases, with 6 bases of the junction left unmatched. This CDR3 is 16 amino acids long. The CDR3 region is CASSSTSGRARETQYF. CDR3 sequence (DNA): TGTGCCAGCAGCTCGACTAGCGGGAGGGCCCGGGAGACCCAGTACTTC.

This chain links TRBV5-4 with TRBJ2-5, with 7 bases matching TRBD2. The CDR3 has 14 residues. Germline V CDR1 and CDR2: SGHNT, YYREEE (reference sequence). V shed 0 bases, J shed 6 bases, and the junction held 5 bases outside the gene matches. The CDR3: CASSLEGGSKTQYF. CDR3 coding DNA: TGTGCCAGCAGCTTGGAAGGCGGGAGCAAGACCCAGTACTTC.

V and J are TRBV7-2 and TRBJ2-5; D is undetermined. Germline-derived CDR1 and CDR2 are SGHTA and FQGNSA. Trimming left V 4 bases short and J 2 bases short, with 8 bases between. The length of the CDR3 is 13 residues. CDR3 protein: CASSSATQETQYF. Written as DNA, the CDR3 is TGTGCCAGCAGCTCCGCGACACAAGAGACCCAGTACTTC.

The CDR3 here is CASGLGGQFNQPQHF. The CDR3, as DNA: TGTGCTAGTGGTTTGGGCGGACAGTTCAATCAGCCCCAGCATTTT. V usage is TRBV12-5 and J usage is TRBJ1-5, with D tentatively TRBD1 (6 bases). CDR1 LGHNT and CDR2 FRNRAP come from the germline V gene. The CDR3 has 15 residues. Between the trimmed V and J ends, which lost 1 base and 3 bases, there was a span of 10 bases.

The chain joins TRBV4-3 to TRBJ1-1, with D uncertain. Germline V CDR1 and CDR2: LGHNA, YSLEER. V lost 0 bases and J lost 0, with 8 bases in between. There are 15 residues in the CDR3. CDR3 sequence (DNA): TGCGCCAGCAGCCAAGATAGCCAAGTGAACACTGAAGCTTTCTTT. Translation: CASSQDSQVNTEAFF.

This chain joins TRBV19 and TRBJ2-3; a possible D gene is TRBD1 (5 bases). The CDR3 runs 13 residues. V was clipped by 11 bases and J by 0 bases, with 12 bases between them. Germline CDR1 LNHDA, CDR2 SQIVND (reference sequence). For the CDR3, the DNA is TGTGCCGGAAAGGACATTAGCACAGATACGCAGTATTTT. It is translated as CAGKDISTDTQYF. Looking up the rest from reference TRBV19 and TRBJ2-3 gives the full variable domain: DGGITQSPKYLFRKEGQNVTLSCEQNLNHDAMYWYRQDPGQGLRLIYYSQIVNDFQKGDIAEGYSVSREKKESFPLTVTSAQKNPTAFYLCAGKDISTDTQYFGPGTRLTVL.

The gene calls are TRBV7-9 and TRBJ2-5; 7 nucleotides align to TRBD2. Germline trimming cut 1 base from V and 3 bases from J; bases unmatched to any gene: 14. The CDR3 is 18 amino acids. CDR1 and CDR2 (germline): SEHNR, FQNEAQ (reference sequence). CDR3 sequence reads: CASSLVGWSSGGEETQYF. CDR3 bases: TGTGCCAGCAGCTTAGTGGGGTGGTCTAGCGGAGGGGAAGAGACCCAGTACTTC.

Concerning this clone: The same CDR3 also results from other DNA sequences found in this sample. The V call is TRBV12-3 or TRBV12-4, the J call TRBJ1-4; unclear D gene. V was clipped by 8 bases and J by 1 base, with 8 bases between them. The length of the CDR3 is 13 residues. This CDR3 reads CASSGLTNEKLFF. The DNA of the CDR3 is TGTGCCAGCTCGGGGTTAACTAATGAAAAACTGTTTTTT.

DNA for the CDR3: TGTGCCAGCAGCTTAGAAGTGACAGTCTCCTACGAGCAGTACTTC. Translating gives CASSLEVTVSYEQYF. The chain links TRBV11-2 to TRBJ2-7; a possible D gene is TRBD1 (5 bases). Per the germline V gene, CDR1 is SGHAT and CDR2 is FQNNGV. The CDR3 sequence is 15 residues long. Trimming took 0 bases from V and 0 from J, leaving 9 bases between them.